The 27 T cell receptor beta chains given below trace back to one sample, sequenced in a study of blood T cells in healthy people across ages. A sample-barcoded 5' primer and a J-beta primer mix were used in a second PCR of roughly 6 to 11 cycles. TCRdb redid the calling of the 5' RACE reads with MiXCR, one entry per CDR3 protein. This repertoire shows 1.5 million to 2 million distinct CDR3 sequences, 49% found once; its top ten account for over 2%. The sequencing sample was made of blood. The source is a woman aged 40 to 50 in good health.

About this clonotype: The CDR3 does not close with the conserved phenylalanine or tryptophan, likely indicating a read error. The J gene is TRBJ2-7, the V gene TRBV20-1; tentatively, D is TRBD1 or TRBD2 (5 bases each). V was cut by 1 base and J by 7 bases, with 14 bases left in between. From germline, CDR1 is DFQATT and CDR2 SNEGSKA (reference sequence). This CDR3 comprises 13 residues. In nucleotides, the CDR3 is TGCAGTGCTAGAGGCCTCGGGACCGCTGAGCAGTACCTC. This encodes CSARGLGTAEQYL.

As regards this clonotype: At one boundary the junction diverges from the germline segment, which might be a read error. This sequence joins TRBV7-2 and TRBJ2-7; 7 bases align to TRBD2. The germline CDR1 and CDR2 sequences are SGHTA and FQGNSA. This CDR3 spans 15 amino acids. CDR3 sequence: CAGSQVPRRGYEQYF. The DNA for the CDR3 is TGTGCCGGCAGCCAGGTCCCCAGGCGGGGGTACGAGCAGTACTTC.

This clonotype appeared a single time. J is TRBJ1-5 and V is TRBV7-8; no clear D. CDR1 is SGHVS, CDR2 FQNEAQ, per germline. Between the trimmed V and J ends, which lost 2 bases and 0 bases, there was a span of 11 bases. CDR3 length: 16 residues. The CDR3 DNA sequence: TGTGCCAGCAGCTTATCGGCAATCAATAGCAATCAGCCCCAGCATTTT. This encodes CASSLSAINSNQPQHF.

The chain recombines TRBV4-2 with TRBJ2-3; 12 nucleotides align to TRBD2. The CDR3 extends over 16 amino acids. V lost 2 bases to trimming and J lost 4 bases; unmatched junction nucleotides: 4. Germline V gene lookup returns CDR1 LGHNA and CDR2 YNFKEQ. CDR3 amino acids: CASSQSSGGAPDTQYF. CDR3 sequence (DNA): TGTGCCAGCAGCCAATCTAGCGGGGGGGCTCCAGATACGCAGTATTTT.

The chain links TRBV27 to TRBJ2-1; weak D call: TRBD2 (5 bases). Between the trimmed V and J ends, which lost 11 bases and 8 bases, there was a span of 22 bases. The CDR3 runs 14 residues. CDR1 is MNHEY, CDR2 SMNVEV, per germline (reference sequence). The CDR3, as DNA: TGTGCCTCGTCCGTGTGGACCGGGCGGGATGAGCAGTTCTTC. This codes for CASSVWTGRDEQFF.

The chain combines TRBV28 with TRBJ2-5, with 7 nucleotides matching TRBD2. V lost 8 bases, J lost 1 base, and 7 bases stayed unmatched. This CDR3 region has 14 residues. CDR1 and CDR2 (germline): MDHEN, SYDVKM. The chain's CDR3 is CASLQSGVQETQYF. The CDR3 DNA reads TGTGCCAGCCTCCAAAGCGGGGTCCAAGAGACCCAGTACTTC.

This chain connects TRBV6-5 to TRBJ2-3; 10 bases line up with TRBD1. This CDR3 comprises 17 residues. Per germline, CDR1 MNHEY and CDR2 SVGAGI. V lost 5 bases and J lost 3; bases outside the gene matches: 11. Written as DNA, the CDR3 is TGTGCCAGCAGTACTCCGGGACAGGGGCTCTGGACAGATACGCAGTATTTT. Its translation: CASSTPGQGLWTDTQYF.

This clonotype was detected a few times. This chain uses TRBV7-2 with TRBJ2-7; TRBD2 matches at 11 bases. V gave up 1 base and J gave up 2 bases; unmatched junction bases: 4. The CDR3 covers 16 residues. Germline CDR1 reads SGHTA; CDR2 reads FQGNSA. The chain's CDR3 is CASSLEGTSGTYEQYF. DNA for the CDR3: TGTGCCAGCAGCTTAGAAGGGACTAGCGGAACCTACGAGCAGTACTTC.

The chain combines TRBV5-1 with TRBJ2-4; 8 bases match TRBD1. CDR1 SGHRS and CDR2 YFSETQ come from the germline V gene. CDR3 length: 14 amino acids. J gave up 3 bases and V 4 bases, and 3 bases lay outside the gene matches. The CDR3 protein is CASSMTGDKNIQYF. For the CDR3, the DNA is TGCGCCAGCAGCATGACAGGGGACAAAAACATTCAGTACTTC. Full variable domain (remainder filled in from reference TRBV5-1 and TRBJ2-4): KAGVTQTPRYLIKTRGQQVTLSCSPISGHRSVSWYQQTPGQGLQFLFEYFSETQRNKGNFPGRFSGRQFSNSRSEMNVSTLELGDSALYLCASSMTGDKNIQYFGAGTRLSVL.

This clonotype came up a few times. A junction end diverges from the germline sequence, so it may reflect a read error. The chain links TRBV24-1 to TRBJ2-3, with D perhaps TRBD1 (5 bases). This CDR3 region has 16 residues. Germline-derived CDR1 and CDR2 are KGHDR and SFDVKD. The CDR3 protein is CATSDLRQGSTDTQYF. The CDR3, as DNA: TGTGCCACCAGTGATTTGAGGCAGGGAAGCACTGATACGCAGTATTTT.

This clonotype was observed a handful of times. In DNA form, the CDR3 reads TGTGCCAGCAGTTCAGCAGACAGGGGGTGGGCCTACGAGCAGTACTTC. Its translation is CASSSADRGWAYEQYF. The V call is TRBV6-6, the J call TRBJ2-7; 9 bases fit TRBD1. Losses at the gene ends were 4 bases for V and 2 bases for J; bases not matched to a gene: 9. Germline V CDR1 and CDR2: MNHNY, SVGAGI (reference sequence). This CDR3 has 16 amino acids.

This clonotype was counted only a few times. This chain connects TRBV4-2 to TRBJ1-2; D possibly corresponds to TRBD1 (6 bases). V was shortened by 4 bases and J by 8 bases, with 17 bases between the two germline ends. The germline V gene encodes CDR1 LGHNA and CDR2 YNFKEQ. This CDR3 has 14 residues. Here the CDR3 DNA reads TGTGCCAGCAGCCCCACCGACCCGGACAGAGGCTACACCTTC. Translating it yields CASSPTDPDRGYTF.

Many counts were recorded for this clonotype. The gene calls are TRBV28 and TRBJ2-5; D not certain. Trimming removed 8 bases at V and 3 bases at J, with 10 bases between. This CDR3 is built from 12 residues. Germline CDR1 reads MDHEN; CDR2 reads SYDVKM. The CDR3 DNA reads TGTGCCAGCGGACGGCAGAAAGAGACCCAGTACTTC. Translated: CASGRQKETQYF.

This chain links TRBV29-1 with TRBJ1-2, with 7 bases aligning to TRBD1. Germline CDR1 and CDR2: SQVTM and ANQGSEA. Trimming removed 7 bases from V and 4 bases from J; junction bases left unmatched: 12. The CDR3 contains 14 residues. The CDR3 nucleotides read TGCAGCGCCGAAAAATTAACAGGGGCCTATGGCTACACCTTC. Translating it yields CSAEKLTGAYGYTF. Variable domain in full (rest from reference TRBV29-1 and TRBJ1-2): SAVISQKPSRDICQRGTSLTIQCQVDSQVTMMFWYRQQPGQSLTLIATANQGSEATYESGFVIDKFPISRPNLTFSTLTVSNMSPEDSSIYLCSAEKLTGAYGYTFGSGTRLTVV.

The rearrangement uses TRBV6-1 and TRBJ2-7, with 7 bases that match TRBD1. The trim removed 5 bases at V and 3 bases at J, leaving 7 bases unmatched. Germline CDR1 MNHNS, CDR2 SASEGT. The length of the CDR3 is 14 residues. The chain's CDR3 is CASSRQGRNYEQYF. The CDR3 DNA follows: TGTGCCAGCAGTAGACAGGGAAGGAACTACGAGCAGTACTTC.

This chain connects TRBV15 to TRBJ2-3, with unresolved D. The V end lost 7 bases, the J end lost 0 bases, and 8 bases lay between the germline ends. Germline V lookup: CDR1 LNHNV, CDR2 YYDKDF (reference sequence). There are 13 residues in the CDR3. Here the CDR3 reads CATKASSTDTQYF. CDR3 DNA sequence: TGTGCCACCAAGGCCAGCAGCACAGATACGCAGTATTTT.

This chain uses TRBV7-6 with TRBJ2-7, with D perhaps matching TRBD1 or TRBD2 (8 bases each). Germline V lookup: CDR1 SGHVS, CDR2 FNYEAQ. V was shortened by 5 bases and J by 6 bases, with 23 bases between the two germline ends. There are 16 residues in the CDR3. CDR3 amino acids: CASSHGGGTGSGEQYF. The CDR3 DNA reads TGTGCCAGCAGCCACGGGGGGGGGACAGGTTCTGGCGAGCAGTACTTC.

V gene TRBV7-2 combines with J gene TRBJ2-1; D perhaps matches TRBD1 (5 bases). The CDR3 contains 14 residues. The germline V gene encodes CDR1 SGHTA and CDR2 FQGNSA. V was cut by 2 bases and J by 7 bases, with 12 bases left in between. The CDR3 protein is CASSLRQSINEQFF. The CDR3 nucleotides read TGTGCCAGCAGCTTAAGACAGAGTATTAATGAGCAGTTCTTC. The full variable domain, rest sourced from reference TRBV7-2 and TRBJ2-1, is GAGVSQSPSNKVTEKGKDVELRCDPISGHTALYWYRQSLGQGLEFLIYFQGNSAPDKSGLPSDRFSAERTGGSVSTLTIQRTQQEDSAVYLCASSLRQSINEQFFGPGTRLTVL.

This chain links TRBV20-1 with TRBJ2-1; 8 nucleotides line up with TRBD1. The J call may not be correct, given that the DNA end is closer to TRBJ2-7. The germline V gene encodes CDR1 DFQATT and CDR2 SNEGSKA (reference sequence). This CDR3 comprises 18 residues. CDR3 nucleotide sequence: TGCAGTGCCGACGGACAGGGAGGTCTTCGAATTGGGTCGAATGAGCAGTACTTC. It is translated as CSADGQGGLRIGSNEQYF.

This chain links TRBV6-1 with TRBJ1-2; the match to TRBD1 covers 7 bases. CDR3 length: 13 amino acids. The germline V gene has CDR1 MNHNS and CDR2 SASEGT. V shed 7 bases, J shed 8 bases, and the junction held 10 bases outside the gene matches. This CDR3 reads CASTAGGGRGYTF. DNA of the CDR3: TGTGCCAGCACCGCAGGGGGGGGGCGCGGCTACACCTTC.

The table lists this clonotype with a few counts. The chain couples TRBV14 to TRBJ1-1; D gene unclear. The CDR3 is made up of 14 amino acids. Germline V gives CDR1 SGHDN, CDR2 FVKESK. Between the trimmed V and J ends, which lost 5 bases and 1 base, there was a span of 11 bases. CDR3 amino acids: CASSSLGGNTEAFF. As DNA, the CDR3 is TGTGCCAGCAGCTCATTAGGAGGGAACACTGAAGCTTTCTTT.

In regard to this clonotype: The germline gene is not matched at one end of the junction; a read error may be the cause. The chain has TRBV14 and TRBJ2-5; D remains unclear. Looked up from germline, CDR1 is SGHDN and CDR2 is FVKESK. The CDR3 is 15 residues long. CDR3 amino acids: CAGSQDNPVAETQYF. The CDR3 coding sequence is TGTGCCGGCAGCCAAGACAACCCAGTCGCGGAGACCCAGTACTTC.

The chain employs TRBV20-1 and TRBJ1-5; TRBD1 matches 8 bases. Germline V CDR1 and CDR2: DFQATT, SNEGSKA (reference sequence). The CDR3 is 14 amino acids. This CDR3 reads CSASADRGNQPQHF. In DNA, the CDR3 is TGCAGCGCTTCGGCGGACAGGGGCAATCAGCCCCAGCATTTT.

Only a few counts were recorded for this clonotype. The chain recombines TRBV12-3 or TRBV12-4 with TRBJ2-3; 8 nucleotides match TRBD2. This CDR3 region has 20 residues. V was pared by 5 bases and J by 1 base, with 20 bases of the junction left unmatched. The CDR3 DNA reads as TGTGCCAGCAGTCCGAGCCCGGGACTAGGCGGCCCGTGGGGCACAGATACGCAGTATTTT. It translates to CASSPSPGLGGPWGTDTQYF.

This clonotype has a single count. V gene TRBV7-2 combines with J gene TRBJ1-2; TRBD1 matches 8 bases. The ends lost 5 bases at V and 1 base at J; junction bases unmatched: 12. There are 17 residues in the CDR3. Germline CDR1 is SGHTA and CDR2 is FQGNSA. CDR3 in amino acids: CASSPRTGTLLNYGYTF. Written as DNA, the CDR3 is TGTGCCAGCAGCCCCAGGACAGGGACCTTACTTAACTATGGCTACACCTTC. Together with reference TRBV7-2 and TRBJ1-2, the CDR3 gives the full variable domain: GAGVSQSPSNKVTEKGKDVELRCDPISGHTALYWYRQSLGQGLEFLIYFQGNSAPDKSGLPSDRFSAERTGGSVSTLTIQRTQQEDSAVYLCASSPRTGTLLNYGYTFGSGTRLTVV.

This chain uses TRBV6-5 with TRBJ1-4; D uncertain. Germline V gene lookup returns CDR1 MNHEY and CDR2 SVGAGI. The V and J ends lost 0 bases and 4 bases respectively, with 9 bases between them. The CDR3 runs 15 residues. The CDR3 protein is CASSYSTRLNEKLFF. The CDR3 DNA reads TGTGCCAGCAGTTACTCAACGAGGCTTAATGAAAAACTGTTTTTT.

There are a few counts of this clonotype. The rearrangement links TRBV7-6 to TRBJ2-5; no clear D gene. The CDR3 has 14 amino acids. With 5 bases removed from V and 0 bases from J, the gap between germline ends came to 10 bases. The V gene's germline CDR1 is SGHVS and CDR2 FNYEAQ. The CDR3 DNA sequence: TGTGCCAGCAGCGTAGTGACCGACCAAGAGACCCAGTACTTC. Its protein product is CASSVVTDQETQYF.